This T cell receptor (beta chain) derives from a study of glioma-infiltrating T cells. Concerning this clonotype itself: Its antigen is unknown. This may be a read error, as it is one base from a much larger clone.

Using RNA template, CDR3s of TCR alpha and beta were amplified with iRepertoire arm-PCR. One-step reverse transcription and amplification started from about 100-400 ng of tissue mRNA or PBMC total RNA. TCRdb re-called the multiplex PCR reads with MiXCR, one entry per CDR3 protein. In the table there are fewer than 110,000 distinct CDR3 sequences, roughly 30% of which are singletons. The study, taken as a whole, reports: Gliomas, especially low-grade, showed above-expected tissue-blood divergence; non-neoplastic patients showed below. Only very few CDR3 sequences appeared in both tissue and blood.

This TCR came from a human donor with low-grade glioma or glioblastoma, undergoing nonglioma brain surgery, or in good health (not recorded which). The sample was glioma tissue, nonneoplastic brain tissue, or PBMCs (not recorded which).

The CDR3 protein is CASSLSGQGTSGEAFF. CDR3 nucleotide sequence: TGTGCCAGCAGCTTATCGGGACAGGGTACTTCAGGCGAAGCTTTCTTT. J is TRBJ1-1 and V is TRBV7-2; 9 nucleotides agree with TRBD1. Germline loops: CDR1 SGHTA, CDR2 FQGNSA. The CDR3 spans 16 residues. J lost 8 bases, V lost 2 bases, and 12 bases had no gene match.